One sample yielded the 14 T cell receptor beta chains listed below, sequenced in a study of regulatory T cells in long-lasting Graves disease. Relying on iRepertoire HTBI primers and Arm-PCR of CDR3 regions, the team built TCR beta libraries. TCRdb reprocessed the multiplex PCR reads via MiXCR and lists one record per CDR3 protein. The sample consists of roughly 420,000 distinct CDR3 sequences, around 17% of them appearing once. Time point noted: newly diagnosed GD, antithyroid drugs for less than 3 months. PBMC RNA was the source of the TCR library. This same sample was also taken into another study, of T cells in Graves' hyperthyroidism and ophthalmopathy.

The sequenced sample was peripheral blood mononuclear cells (PBMCs), obtained at new diagnosis, from a patient treated with antithyroid drugs. Receptor source: a woman aged 25 to 45 with Graves disease.

This clonotype came up a few times. The chain joins TRBV7-9 to TRBJ2-6; D gene ambiguous. The CDR3 covers 20 residues. Looked up from germline, CDR1 is SEHNR and CDR2 is FQNEAQ (reference sequence). Trimming took off 3 bases at V and 4 bases at J, with 25 bases between the two ends. The CDR3 DNA follows: TGTGCCAGCAGCTTTTGGGGTGGACCGACAACTCAACCGGGGGCCAACGTCCTGACTTTC. Protein: CASSFWGGPTTQPGANVLTF. Supplemented by reference TRBV7-9 and TRBJ2-6, the full variable domain reads DTGVSQNPRHKITKRGQNVTFRCDPISEHNRLYWYRQTLGQGPEFLTYFQNEAQLEKSRLLSDRFSAERPKGSFSTLEIQRTEQGDSAMYLCASSFWGGPTTQPGANVLTFGAGSRLTVL.

The rearrangement links TRBV20-1 to TRBJ2-7; D may be TRBD1 or TRBD2 (6 bases each). The CDR3 loop spans 12 amino acids. CDR1 DFQATT and CDR2 SNEGSKA come from the germline V gene (reference sequence). Trimming pared 3 bases from V and 7 bases from J, leaving 13 bases between. The CDR3 spells CSASRRGQEQYF. CDR3 coding DNA: TGCAGTGCTAGTCGGAGGGGACAAGAGCAGTACTTC.

This clonotype showed up many times. The chain has TRBV10-3 and TRBJ1-1; the match to TRBD1 covers 9 bases. This CDR3 has 13 amino acids. Germline V gene lookup returns CDR1 ENHRY and CDR2 SYGVKD. Trimming cost V 7 bases and J 4 bases; bases outside gene matches: 4. The CDR3 nucleotides read TGTGCCATCACGGGACAGGGCTTCACTGAAGCTTTCTTT. It encodes CAITGQGFTEAFF.

At least ten counts were recorded for this clonotype. This sequence joins TRBV28 and TRBJ2-1, with D perhaps matching TRBD2 (5 bases). The CDR3 length is 15 residues. Deletions cut 3 bases from V and 5 bases from J, with 14 bases between. From germline, CDR1 is MDHEN and CDR2 SYDVKM. This chain's CDR3 is CASSFWGEWNNEQFF. The CDR3 DNA reads as TGTGCCAGCAGTTTTTGGGGAGAATGGAACAATGAGCAGTTCTTC. The variable domain in full, with the rest retrieved from reference TRBV28 and TRBJ2-1, is DVKVTQSSRYLVKRTGEKVFLECVQDMDHENMFWYRQDPGLGLRLIYFSYDVKMKEKGDIPEGYSVSREKKERFSLILESASTNQTSMYLCASSFWGEWNNEQFFGPGTRLTVL.

The CDR3 DNA reads TGTGCCATCACCGGGACCTCTCGTGGGGAGCTGTTTTTT. It yields the protein CAITGTSRGELFF. V is TRBV10-3 and J is TRBJ2-2; either TRBD1 or TRBD2 may supply D (5 bases each). The CDR3 length is 13 residues. V lost 7 bases and J lost 8, with 14 bases in between. The V gene's germline CDR1 is ENHRY and CDR2 SYGVKD.

This clonotype was seen a handful of times. This rearrangement joins TRBV10-3 to TRBJ1-5; tentatively, D is TRBD1 (6 bases). The CDR3 covers 18 residues. Germline V lookup: CDR1 ENHRY, CDR2 SYGVKD. With 0 bases removed from V and 0 bases from J, the gap between germline ends came to 15 bases. The CDR3 DNA sequence: TGTGCCATCAGTGAGTCAGAAGTGAGAGGGGGTAGCAATCAGCCCCAGCATTTT. Translated, it gives CAISESEVRGGSNQPQHF.

This clonotype was counted many times. The rearrangement links TRBV2 to TRBJ1-6; TRBD1 matches at 11 bases. After removal of 8 bases from V and 5 bases from J, the junction contained 8 bases not matched to a gene. CDR1 and CDR2 from the germline V gene are SNHLY and FYNNEI. This CDR3 has 16 amino acids. The CDR3 protein is CASFPMDRGHNSPLHF. CDR3 nucleotide sequence: TGTGCCAGCTTCCCTATGGACAGGGGGCATAATTCACCCCTCCACTTT.

The chain joins TRBV11-3 to TRBJ2-2, with 9 positions matching TRBD2. Losses at the gene ends were 5 bases for V and 6 bases for J; bases not matched to a gene: 4. CDR3 length equals 14 residues. Germline CDR1 SGHNT, CDR2 YENEEA. CDR3 nucleotide sequence: TGTGCCAGCAGCCTGGGCGGGAGGGCCGGGGAGCTGTTTTTT. This translates into CASSLGGRAGELFF.

This clonotype was observed at least ten times. This CDR3 reads CAISADLAEAFF. The DNA for the CDR3 is TGTGCCATCAGTGCGGACTTGGCTGAAGCTTTCTTT. V is TRBV10-3 and J is TRBJ1-1, with no clear D. The V end lost 4 bases, the J end lost 6 bases, and 9 bases lay between the germline ends. Germline V gene sequence: CDR1 ENHRY, CDR2 SYGVKD. The CDR3 spans 12 residues.

Many counts were recorded for this clonotype. The chain is built from TRBV5-1 and TRBJ2-5; TRBD1 agrees at 9 bases. Per the germline V gene, CDR1 is SGHRS and CDR2 is YFSETQ. CDR3 length: 14 amino acids. The ends lost 4 bases at V and 3 bases at J; junction bases unmatched: 4. The CDR3, as DNA: TGCGCCAGCAGCGTGGGACAGGGAAAAGAGACCCAGTACTTC. Translated: CASSVGQGKETQYF.

In this sample, this clonotype turned up a few times. The chain recombines TRBV19 with TRBJ1-5; unclear D gene. V was clipped by 5 bases and J by 1 base, with 24 bases between them. The germline V gene has CDR1 LNHDA and CDR2 SQIVND (reference sequence). This CDR3 spans 19 amino acids. For the CDR3, the DNA is TGTGCCAGTAGTCCCAAATGGGCAAGGAGGCCCTTAAGCAATCAGCCCCAGCATTTT. It codes for CASSPKWARRPLSNQPQHF. The entire variable domain, with the rest obtained from reference TRBV19 and TRBJ1-5, is as follows: DGGITQSPKYLFRKEGQNVTLSCEQNLNHDAMYWYRQDPGQGLRLIYYSQIVNDFQKGDIAEGYSVSREKKESFPLTVTSAQKNPTAFYLCASSPKWARRPLSNQPQHFGDGTRLSIL.

This clonotype has a count of ten or more. The V call is TRBV4-3, the J call TRBJ1-1, with a possible D match to TRBD1 (5 bases). V was trimmed by 0 bases and J by 1 base, leaving 9 bases between them. This CDR3 contains 15 residues. CDR1 LGHNA and CDR2 YSLEER come from the germline V gene. CDR3 protein: CASSQEGRGNTEAFF. CDR3 nucleotides: TGCGCCAGCAGCCAAGAGGGACGGGGGAACACTGAAGCTTTCTTT.

This clonotype was recorded many times. V and J are TRBV20-1 and TRBJ2-1; D could derive from TRBD1 or TRBD2 (5 bases each). Germline CDR1 reads DFQATT; CDR2 reads SNEGSKA (reference sequence). This CDR3 contains 15 residues. V gave up 2 bases and J gave up 7 bases, with 18 bases separating them. CDR3 DNA sequence: TGCAGTGCTAGACCCGGGGCCCTCGCTGGGAATGAGCAGTTCTTC. This sequence encodes CSARPGALAGNEQFF.

This clonotype has ten or more counts. The chain links TRBV12-3 or TRBV12-4 to TRBJ2-1; a possible D gene is TRBD2 (5 bases). V was clipped by 1 base and J by 2 bases, with 12 bases between them. CDR3 size: 16 residues. The CDR3 protein is CASSLDSSRPYNEQFF. CDR3 in DNA: TGTGCCAGCAGTTTAGATTCTAGCAGGCCCTACAATGAGCAGTTCTTC.